This T cell receptor (beta chain) came from a study of blood T cell repertoires in COVID-19. This table comes from immunoSEQ multiplex PCR, and its TCRdb copy is limited to in-frame clones, with some not included. The data show about 670,000 clones, with over 80% seen just once and 0.2% to 0.3% held by the top ten. Germline lookup yields CDR1 LGHDT and CDR2 YNNKEL (reference sequence). CDR3 size: 16 residues. Trimming pared 4 bases from V and 2 bases from J, leaving 16 bases between. The V and J genes are TRBV3-1 (or the pseudogene TRBV3-2) and TRBJ2-3; the D is unclear. This TCR derives from a woman between 18 and 29 years old with acute or convalescent COVID-19. Specimen: peripheral blood. CDR3 sequence (DNA): TGTGCCAGCAGCCCGACCCTAACCCAGGTCACAGATACGCAGTATTTT. Amino acids: CASSPTLTQVTDTQYF.